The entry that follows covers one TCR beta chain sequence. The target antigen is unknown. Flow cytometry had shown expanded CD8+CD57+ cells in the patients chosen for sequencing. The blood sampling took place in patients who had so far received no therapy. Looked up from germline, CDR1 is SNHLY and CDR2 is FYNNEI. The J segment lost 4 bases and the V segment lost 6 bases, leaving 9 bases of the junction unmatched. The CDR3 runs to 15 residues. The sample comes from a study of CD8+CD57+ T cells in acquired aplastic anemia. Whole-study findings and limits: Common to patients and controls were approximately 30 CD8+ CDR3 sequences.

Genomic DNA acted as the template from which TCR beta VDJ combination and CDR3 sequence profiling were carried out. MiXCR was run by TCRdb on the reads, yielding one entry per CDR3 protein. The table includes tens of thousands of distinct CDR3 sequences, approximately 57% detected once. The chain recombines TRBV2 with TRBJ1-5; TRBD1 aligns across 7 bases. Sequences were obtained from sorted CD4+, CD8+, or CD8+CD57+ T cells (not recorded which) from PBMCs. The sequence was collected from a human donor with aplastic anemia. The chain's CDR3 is CASRQGGTDNQPQHF. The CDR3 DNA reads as TGTGCCAGCAGACAAGGCGGGACAGATAATCAGCCCCAGCATTTT. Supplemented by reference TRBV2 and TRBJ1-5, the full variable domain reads EPEVTQTPSHQVTQMGQEVILRCVPISNHLYFYWYRQILGQKVEFLVSFYNNEISEKSEIFDDQFSVERPDGSNFTLKIRSTKLEDSAMYFCASRQGGTDNQPQHFGDGTRLSIL.